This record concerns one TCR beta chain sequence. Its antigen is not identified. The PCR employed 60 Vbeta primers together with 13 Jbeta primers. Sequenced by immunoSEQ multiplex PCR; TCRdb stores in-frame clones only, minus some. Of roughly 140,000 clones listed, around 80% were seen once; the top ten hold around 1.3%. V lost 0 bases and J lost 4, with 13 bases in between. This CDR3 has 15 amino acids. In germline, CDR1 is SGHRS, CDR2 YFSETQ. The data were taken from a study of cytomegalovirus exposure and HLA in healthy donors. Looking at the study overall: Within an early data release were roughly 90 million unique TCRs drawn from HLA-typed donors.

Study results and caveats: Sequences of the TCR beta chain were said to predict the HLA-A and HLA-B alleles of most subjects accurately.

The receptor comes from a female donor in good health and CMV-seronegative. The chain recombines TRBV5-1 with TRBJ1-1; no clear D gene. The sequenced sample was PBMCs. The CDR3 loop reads CASSLEAGSGTEAFF. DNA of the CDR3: TGCGCCAGCAGCTTGGAGGCGGGTAGCGGCACTGAAGCTTTCTTT.